Shown below are 21 T cell receptor beta chains from a single sample sequenced in a study of T cell responses to AZD1222 COVID-19 vaccine (TCRdb year 2021). The library came from the immunoSEQ multiplex PCR assay. As stored in TCRdb, this immuneACCESS dataset retains in-frame rearrangements with V and J assigned. A fraction of the clones does not appear; measured against another copy, unresolved V genes explain less than half of the discrepancy, and the remainder lacks a known reason. The sample contains fewer than 95,000 clones, about nine tenths of them found a single time. The top ten hold about 5.5% of the sample. The time point label, read with the paper, signifies: about 28 days (+/-7) after the second vaccine dose. This specimen was peripheral blood, taken 28 days after the second AZD1222 dose. The source is an adult who received the AZD1222 COVID-19 vaccine.

V usage is TRBV4-2 and J usage is TRBJ2-3, with D tentatively TRBD1 (6 bases). Trimming removed 7 bases from V and 8 bases from J, with 13 bases in between. Germline values: CDR1 LGHNA, CDR2 YNFKEQ. This CDR3 region has 12 residues. This CDR3 reads CASIRTDGTQYF. The CDR3 coding sequence is TGTGCCAGCATCCGGACAGATGGTACGCAGTATTTT.

The rearrangement joins TRBV19 to TRBJ1-5; 8 nucleotides align to TRBD1. This CDR3 contains 15 residues. Trimming removed 5 bases from V and 5 bases from J; junction bases left unmatched: 8. Germline assignment: CDR1 LNHDA and CDR2 SQIVND (reference sequence). The CDR3 sequence: CASSGGTGGYQPQHF. CDR3 DNA sequence: TGTGCCAGTAGTGGGGGGACAGGCGGTTATCAGCCCCAGCATTTT.

This sequence joins TRBV6-5 and TRBJ1-3, with no clear D. CDR1 and CDR2 (germline): MNHEY, SVGAGI. V lost 5 bases and J lost 4, with 9 bases in between. The CDR3 sequence is 13 residues long. CDR3 nucleotide sequence: TGTGCCAGCAGTCTGTCACAGGGAAACACCATATATTTT. This codes for CASSLSQGNTIYF.

The CDR3 DNA reads TGTGCCAGTAGGAGCCAGAGACAGGGACCTAGGTCGGAAAATTCACCCCTCCACTTT. This codes for CASRSQRQGPRSENSPLHF. This chain uses TRBV19 with TRBJ1-6; 7 nucleotides agree with TRBD1. Trimming cost V 6 bases and J 7 bases; bases outside gene matches: 21. This CDR3 comprises 19 residues. Per germline, CDR1 LNHDA and CDR2 SQIVND (reference sequence).

CDR3 amino acids: CASRGAQGRWQPQHF. CDR3 in DNA: TGTGCCAGCAGGGGGGCGCAAGGGAGGTGGCAGCCCCAGCATTTT. The chain links TRBV28 to TRBJ1-5; D is perhaps TRBD1 (6 bases). The V and J ends lost 6 bases and 7 bases respectively, with 19 bases between them. CDR1 is MDHEN, CDR2 SYDVKM, per germline. This CDR3 spans 15 amino acids.

The chain links TRBV18 to TRBJ2-2; TRBD1 matches at 10 bases. The junction had 4 bases not matched to a gene; V was cut back by 1 base and J by 5 bases. The germline CDR1 and CDR2 sequences are KGHSH and LQKENI. The CDR3 contains 16 residues. In DNA form, the CDR3 reads TGTGCCAGCTCACCACGACAGGGGGCTAGTACCGGGGAGCTGTTTTTT. Amino acid sequence: CASSPRQGASTGELFF.

The genes are TRBV5-5 and TRBJ1-6; D remains ambiguous. Trimming took off 2 bases at V and 0 bases at J, with 9 bases between the two ends. The CDR3 is 16 amino acids. Per the germline V gene, CDR1 is SGHKS and CDR2 is YYEKEE (reference sequence). In DNA, the CDR3 is TGTGCCAGCAGCTTTTTCTCCAGCTCCTATAATTCACCCCTCCACTTT. It specifies CASSFFSSSYNSPLHF.

This sequence joins TRBV5-5 and TRBJ1-1; weak D call: TRBD1 (5 bases). This CDR3 has 16 amino acids. Per germline, CDR1 SGHKS and CDR2 YYEKEE (reference sequence). Trimming shortened V by 3 bases and J by 4 bases, and 19 bases separated the two germline ends. The CDR3 spells CASSSRPGGESTEAFF. CDR3 in DNA: TGTGCCAGCAGCTCGAGGCCCGGGGGGGAAAGCACTGAAGCTTTCTTT.

The chain employs TRBV6-6 and TRBJ2-5; 8 nucleotides agree with TRBD2. V trimming: 7 bases; J trimming: 5 bases; junction bases outside the gene matches: 15. CDR3 size: 16 residues. Germline values: CDR1 MNHNY, CDR2 SVGAGI (reference sequence). CDR3 amino acids: CASTNRGGLARETQYF. The CDR3 bases are TGTGCCAGCACCAATAGGGGTGGACTAGCTCGGGAGACCCAGTACTTC.

The chain recombines TRBV28 with TRBJ1-3; D might be TRBD1 (6 bases). The CDR3 consists of 18 residues. CDR1 and CDR2 from the germline V gene are MDHEN and SYDVKM. Trimming took 4 bases from V and 1 from J, leaving 20 bases between them. In DNA, the CDR3 is TGTGCCAGCAGTTCCCCCCCAGGGGTTCTAGTATCTGGAAACACCATATATTTT. This gives the protein CASSSPPGVLVSGNTIYF.

This chain uses TRBV27 with TRBJ2-1, with 11 nucleotides matching TRBD2. Germline assignment: CDR1 MNHEY and CDR2 SMNVEV (reference sequence). The V and J ends lost 3 bases and 9 bases, in that order; junction bases with no gene match: 10. This CDR3 contains 16 residues. CDR3 loop: CASSFSSLAGGREQFF. In nucleotides, the CDR3 is TGTGCCAGCAGTTTTTCCTCCCTAGCGGGGGGTCGTGAGCAGTTCTTC.

The DNA for the CDR3 is TGTGCCAGCAGTGACCCCGGCGGGGTCACCGGGGAGCTGTTTTTT. It translates to CASSDPGGVTGELFF. The chain uses TRBV25-1 and TRBJ2-2; weak D call: TRBD2 (6 bases). V was pared by 3 bases and J by 4 bases, with 12 bases between. Germline V gene sequence: CDR1 MGHDK, CDR2 SYGVNS. The CDR3 extends over 15 amino acids. The full variable domain, completed using reference TRBV25-1 and TRBJ2-2, is EADIYQTPRYLVIGTGKKITLECSQTMGHDKMYWYQQDPGMELHLIHYSYGVNSTEKGDLSSESTVSRIRTEHFPLTLESARPSHTSQYLCASSDPGGVTGELFFGEGSRLTVL.

The chain employs TRBV7-2 and TRBJ1-5; no firm D call. The V end lost 5 bases, the J end lost 6 bases, and 11 bases lay between the germline ends. This CDR3 region has 13 residues. Germline V CDR1 and CDR2: SGHTA, FQGNSA. Here the CDR3 reads CASSAPTLQPQHF. The CDR3 nucleotides are TGTGCCAGCAGCGCCCCCACGCTTCAGCCCCAGCATTTT.

The chain carries TRBV19 and TRBJ2-3; D perhaps matches TRBD2 (6 bases). Germline CDR1 reads LNHDA; CDR2 reads SQIVND (reference sequence). The V end lost 2 bases, the J end lost 1 base, and 13 bases lay between the germline ends. The CDR3 has 16 residues. DNA for the CDR3: TGTGCCAGTAGTATACGGCTAGCGTATCGCACAGATACGCAGTATTTT. It codes for CASSIRLAYRTDTQYF.

The rearrangement links TRBV7-8 to TRBJ1-2; D call uncertain. Germline CDR1 SGHVS, CDR2 FQNEAQ. The CDR3 contains 14 residues. Trimming took off 4 bases at V and 0 bases at J, with 9 bases between the two ends. Here the CDR3 reads CASSSRETNYGYTF. The CDR3 DNA is TGTGCCAGCAGCTCCAGAGAAACTAACTATGGCTACACCTTC.

The genes are TRBV5-5 and TRBJ1-3; 7 nucleotides align to TRBD1. Germline values: CDR1 SGHKS, CDR2 YYEKEE (reference sequence). The V gene end was trimmed by 5 bases and the J gene end by 11 bases; junction bases not matched to a gene: 16. The CDR3 has 15 amino acids. CDR3 region: CASSYRDSQRIAIYF. The CDR3, as DNA: TGTGCCAGCAGTTATAGGGACAGCCAAAGGATCGCCATATATTTT.

The rearrangement joins TRBV11-2 to TRBJ1-1; D is unclear. CDR3 length equals 14 residues. V gave up 0 bases and J gave up 1 base, with 6 bases separating them. Germline loops: CDR1 SGHAT, CDR2 FQNNGV. CDR3 amino acids: CASSLEGRNTEAFF. The CDR3 nucleotides are TGTGCCAGCAGCTTAGAAGGACGGAACACTGAAGCTTTCTTT.

This clone was observed a single time. The chain employs TRBV3-1 (or the pseudogene TRBV3-2) and TRBJ2-5; D might be TRBD2 (6 bases). V lost 1 base and J 5 bases, leaving 14 bases between the germline ends. The germline gives CDR1 LGHDT, CDR2 YNNKEL (reference sequence). The CDR3 has 15 amino acids. This CDR3 is CASSQGVASVETQYF. The DNA of the CDR3 is TGTGCCAGCAGCCAAGGAGTAGCTAGCGTTGAGACCCAGTACTTC.

V and J are TRBV10-3 and TRBJ1-1; D may be TRBD1 (5 bases). Per the germline V gene, CDR1 is ENHRY and CDR2 is SYGVKD. V lost 5 bases and J lost 3, with 13 bases in between. The CDR3 is 14 residues long. The CDR3 protein is CAISQTGVYTEAFF. The CDR3, as DNA: TGTGCCATCAGTCAAACAGGAGTCTACACTGAAGCTTTCTTT.

The rearrangement uses TRBV13 and TRBJ1-5, with D tentatively TRBD1 (5 bases). The CDR3 loop spans 13 amino acids. V lost 5 bases and J lost 2, with 7 bases in between. From germline, CDR1 is PRHDT and CDR2 FYEKMQ (reference sequence). CDR3 in DNA: TGTGCCAGCAGCCGCAGGGGCAATCAGCCCCAGCATTTT. This codes for CASSRRGNQPQHF. Full variable domain (remainder filled in from reference TRBV13 and TRBJ1-5): AAGVIQSPRHLIKEKRETATLKCYPIPRHDTVYWYQQGPGQDPQFLISFYEKMQSDKGSIPDRFSAQQFSDYHSELNMSSLELGDSALYFCASSRRGNQPQHFGDGTRLSIL.

The V and J genes are TRBV7-8 and TRBJ1-1; D ambiguous. V was pared by 1 base and J by 1 base, with 7 bases between. The germline V gene encodes CDR1 SGHVS and CDR2 FQNEAQ. This CDR3 has 14 residues. CDR3 bases: TGTGCCAGCAGCTTAGAAACGGGGAACACTGAAGCTTTCTTT. Protein sequence: CASSLETGNTEAFF.